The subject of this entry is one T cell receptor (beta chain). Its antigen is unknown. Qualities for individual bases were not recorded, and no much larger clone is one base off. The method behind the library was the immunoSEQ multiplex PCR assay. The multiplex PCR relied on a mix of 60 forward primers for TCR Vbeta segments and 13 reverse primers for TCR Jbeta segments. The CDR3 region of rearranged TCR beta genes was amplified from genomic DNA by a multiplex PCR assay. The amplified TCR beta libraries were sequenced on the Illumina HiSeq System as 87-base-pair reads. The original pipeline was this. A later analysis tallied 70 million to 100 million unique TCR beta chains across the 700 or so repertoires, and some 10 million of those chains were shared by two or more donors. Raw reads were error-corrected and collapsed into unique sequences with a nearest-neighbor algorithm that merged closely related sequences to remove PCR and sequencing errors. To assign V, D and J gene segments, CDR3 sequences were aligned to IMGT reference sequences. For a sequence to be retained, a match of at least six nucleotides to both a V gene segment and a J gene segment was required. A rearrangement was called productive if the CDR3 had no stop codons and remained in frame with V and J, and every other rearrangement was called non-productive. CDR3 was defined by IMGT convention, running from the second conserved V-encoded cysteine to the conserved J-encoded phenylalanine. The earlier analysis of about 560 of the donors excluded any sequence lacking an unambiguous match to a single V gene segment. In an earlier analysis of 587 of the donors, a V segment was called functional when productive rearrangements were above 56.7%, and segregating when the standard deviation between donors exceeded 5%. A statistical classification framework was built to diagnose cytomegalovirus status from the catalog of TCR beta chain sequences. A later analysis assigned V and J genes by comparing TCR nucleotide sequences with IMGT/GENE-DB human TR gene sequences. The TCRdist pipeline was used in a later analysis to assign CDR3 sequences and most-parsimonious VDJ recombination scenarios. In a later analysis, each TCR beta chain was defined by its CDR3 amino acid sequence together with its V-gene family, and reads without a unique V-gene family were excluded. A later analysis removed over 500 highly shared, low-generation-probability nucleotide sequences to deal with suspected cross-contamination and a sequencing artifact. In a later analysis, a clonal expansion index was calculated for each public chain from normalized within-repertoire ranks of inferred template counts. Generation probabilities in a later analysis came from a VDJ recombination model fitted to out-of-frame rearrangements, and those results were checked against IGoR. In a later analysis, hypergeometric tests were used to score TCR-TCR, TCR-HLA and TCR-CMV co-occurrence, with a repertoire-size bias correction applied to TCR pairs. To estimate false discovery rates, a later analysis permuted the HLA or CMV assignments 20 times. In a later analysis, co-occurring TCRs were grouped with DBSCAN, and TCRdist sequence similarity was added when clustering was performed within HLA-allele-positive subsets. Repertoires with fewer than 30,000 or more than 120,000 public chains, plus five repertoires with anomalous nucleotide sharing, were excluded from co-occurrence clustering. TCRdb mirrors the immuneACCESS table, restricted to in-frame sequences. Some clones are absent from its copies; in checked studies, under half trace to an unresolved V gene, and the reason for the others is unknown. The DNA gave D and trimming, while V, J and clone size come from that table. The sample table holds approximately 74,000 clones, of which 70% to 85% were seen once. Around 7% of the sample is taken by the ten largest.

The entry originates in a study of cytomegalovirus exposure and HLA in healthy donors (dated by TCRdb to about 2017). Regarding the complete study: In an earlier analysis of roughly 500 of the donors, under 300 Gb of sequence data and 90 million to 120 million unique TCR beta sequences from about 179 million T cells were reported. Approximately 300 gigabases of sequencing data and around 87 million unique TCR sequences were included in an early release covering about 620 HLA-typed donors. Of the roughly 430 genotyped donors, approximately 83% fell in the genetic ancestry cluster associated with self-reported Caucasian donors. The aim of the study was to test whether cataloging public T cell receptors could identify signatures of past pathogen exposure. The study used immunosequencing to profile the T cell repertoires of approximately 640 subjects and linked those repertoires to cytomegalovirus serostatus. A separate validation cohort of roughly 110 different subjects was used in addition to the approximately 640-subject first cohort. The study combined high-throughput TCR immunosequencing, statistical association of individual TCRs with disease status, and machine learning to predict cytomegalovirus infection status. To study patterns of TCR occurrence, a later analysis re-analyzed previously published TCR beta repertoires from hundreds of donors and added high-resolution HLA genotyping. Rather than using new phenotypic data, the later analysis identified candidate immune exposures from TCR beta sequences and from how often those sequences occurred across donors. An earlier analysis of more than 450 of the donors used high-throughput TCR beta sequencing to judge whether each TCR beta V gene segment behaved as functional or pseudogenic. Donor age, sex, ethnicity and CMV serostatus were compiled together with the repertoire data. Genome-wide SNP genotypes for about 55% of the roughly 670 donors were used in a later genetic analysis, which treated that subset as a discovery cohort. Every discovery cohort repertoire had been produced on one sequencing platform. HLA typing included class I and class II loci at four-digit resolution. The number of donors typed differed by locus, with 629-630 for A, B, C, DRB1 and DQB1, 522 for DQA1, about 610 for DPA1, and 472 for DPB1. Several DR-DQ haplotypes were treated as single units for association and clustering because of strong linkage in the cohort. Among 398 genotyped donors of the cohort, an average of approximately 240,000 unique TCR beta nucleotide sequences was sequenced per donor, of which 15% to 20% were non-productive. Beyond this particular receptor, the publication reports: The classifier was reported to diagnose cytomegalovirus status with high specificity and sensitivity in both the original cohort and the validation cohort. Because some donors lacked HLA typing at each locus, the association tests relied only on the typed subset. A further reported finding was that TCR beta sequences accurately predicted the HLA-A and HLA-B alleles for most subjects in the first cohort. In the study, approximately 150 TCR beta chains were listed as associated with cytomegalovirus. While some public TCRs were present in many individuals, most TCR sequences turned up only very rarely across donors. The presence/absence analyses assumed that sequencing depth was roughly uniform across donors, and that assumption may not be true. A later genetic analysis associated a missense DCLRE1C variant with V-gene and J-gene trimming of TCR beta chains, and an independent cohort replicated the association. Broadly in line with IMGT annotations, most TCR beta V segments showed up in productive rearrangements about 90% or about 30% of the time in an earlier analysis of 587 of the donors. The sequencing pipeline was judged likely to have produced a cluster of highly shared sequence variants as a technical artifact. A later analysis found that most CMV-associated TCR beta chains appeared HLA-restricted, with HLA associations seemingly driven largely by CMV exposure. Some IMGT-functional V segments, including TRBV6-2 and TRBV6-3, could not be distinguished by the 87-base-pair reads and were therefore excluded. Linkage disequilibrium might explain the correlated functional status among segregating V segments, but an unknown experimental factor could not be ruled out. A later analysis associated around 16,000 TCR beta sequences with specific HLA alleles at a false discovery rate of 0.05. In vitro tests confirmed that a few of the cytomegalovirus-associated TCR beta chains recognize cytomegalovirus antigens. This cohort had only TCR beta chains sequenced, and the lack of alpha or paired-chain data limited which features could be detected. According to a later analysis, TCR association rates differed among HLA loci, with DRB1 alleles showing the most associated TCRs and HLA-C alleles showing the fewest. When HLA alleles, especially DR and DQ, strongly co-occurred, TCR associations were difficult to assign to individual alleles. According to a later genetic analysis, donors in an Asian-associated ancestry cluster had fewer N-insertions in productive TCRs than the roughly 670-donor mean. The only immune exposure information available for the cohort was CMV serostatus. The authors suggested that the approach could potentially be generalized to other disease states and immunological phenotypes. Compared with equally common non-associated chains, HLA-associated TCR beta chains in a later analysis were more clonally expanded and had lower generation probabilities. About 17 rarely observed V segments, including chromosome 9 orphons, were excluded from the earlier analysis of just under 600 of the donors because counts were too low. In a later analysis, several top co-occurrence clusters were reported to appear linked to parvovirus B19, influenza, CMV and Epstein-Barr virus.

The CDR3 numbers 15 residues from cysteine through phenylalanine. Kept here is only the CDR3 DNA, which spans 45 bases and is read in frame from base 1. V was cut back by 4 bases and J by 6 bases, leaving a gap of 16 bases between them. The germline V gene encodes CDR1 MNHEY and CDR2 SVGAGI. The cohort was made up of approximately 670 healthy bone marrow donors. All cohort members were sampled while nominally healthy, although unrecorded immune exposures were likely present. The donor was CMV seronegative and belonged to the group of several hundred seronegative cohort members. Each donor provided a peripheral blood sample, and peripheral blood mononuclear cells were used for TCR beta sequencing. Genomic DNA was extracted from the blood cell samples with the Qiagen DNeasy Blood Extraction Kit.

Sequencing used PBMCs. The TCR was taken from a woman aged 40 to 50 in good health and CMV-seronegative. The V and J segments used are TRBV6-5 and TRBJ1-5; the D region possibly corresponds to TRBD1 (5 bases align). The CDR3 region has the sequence CASSSQARVGQPQHF. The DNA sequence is TGTGCCAGCAGTTCCCAAGCCAGGGTCGGTCAGCCCCAGCATTTT.